This T cell receptor (beta chain) appears in the sequencing data of a study of cytomegalovirus exposure and HLA in healthy donors. This clone was seen just once. Clones were sequenced by immunoSEQ multiplex PCR, and TCRdb holds only the in-frame ones, with some missing. The sample records 110,000 or so clones, 86% being singletons. The V and J ends lost 4 bases and 5 bases respectively, with 5 bases between them. This CDR3 has 12 amino acids. The germline gives CDR1 SNHLY, CDR2 FYNNEI. Sequenced input: PBMCs. The chain links TRBV2 to TRBJ2-2; D remains ambiguous. The sequence derives from a man between 18 and 35 years old in good health and CMV-seronegative. DNA for the CDR3: TGTGCCAGCAGTGGAGGTACCGGGGAGCTGTTTTTT. Its protein is CASSGGTGELFF.